This is a list of T cell receptor beta chains from one sample in a study of T cells of healthy individuals. One entry per CDR3 protein, called by TCRdb with MiXCR from the 5' RACE reads. The sample has about 100,000 distinct CDR3 sequences, under 20% seen once. These receptors came from a human donor in good health. Each CDR3 is given without its conserved first and last residue.

TRBV5-1	TRBJ1-5	ASSLRGGNNQPQH
TRBV20-1	TRBJ2-4	SASSKNIQY
TRBV20-1	TRBJ2-5	SVRGTEGGETQY
TRBV7-2	TRBJ1-1	ASSLTSNTEAF
TRBV12-3/TRBV12-4	TRBJ2-1	ASSPGTGNYNEQF
TRBV7-9	TRBJ2-5	ASSLTEETQY
TRBV4-3	TRBJ2-7	ASSQEVGVFRGYEQY
TRBV20-1	TRBJ2-2	SAPGLLVGNTGELF
TRBV12-5	TRBJ2-1	ASGTRGGPKDEQF
TRBV27	TRBJ2-7	ASSFTGGPYYEQY
TRBV5-1	TRBJ2-7	ASSVSRSSYEQY
TRBV10-3	TRBJ2-1	AISEKGAAYNEQF
TRBV6-2/TRBV6-3	TRBJ1-1	ASSYRGPPSEAF
TRBV4-2	TRBJ1-1	ASSLGQQANTEAF
TRBV7-9	TRBJ1-1	ASSIPDRDNTEAF
TRBV29-1	TRBJ1-6	SVLTRNNSPLH
TRBV10-3	TRBJ2-7	AISDAAGRLEQY
TRBV6-5	TRBJ1-6	ASSYGGSNSPLH
TRBV6-4	TRBJ1-1	ASSDWGANTEAF
TRBV7-2	TRBJ2-6	ASSLPLPKHGSGANVLT